This TCR beta chain was profiled in a study of post-analysis software for immune sequencing data. Study results and caveats: In patients, four to six TRBV segments were more frequent than in controls, with TRBV5-6, TRBV5-1 and TRBV20-1 among them.

This clonotype came up a few times. Its antigen is unknown. Carried by the TCR beta cDNA libraries were unique molecular identifiers. TCRdb fed the PCR reads into MiXCR, producing one record per CDR3 protein. This table holds hundreds of thousands of distinct CDR3 sequences, approximately 53% found once. V trimming: 5 bases; J trimming: 3 bases; junction bases outside the gene matches: 7. The CDR3 contains 15 residues. The rearrangement uses TRBV12-3 or TRBV12-4 and TRBJ2-7, with 10 positions matching TRBD2. Material for sequencing was blood. The clonotype originates from a girl between 10 and 17 years old with multiple sclerosis. The CDR3 reads CASSPGLAEVYEQYF. The CDR3 region has the DNA TGTGCCAGCAGTCCCGGACTAGCGGAGGTCTACGAGCAGTACTTC.